The next 7 T cell receptor beta chains were all read from a single sample in a study of response to subunit inactivated influenza vaccine. TCRdb fed the RT-PCR reads into MiXCR, producing one record per CDR3 protein. The sample lists around 600,000 distinct CDR3 sequences; around 10% were seen once. The same data also contributed to another study, on T cells expressing NK-cell markers. Per that paper: Generation of TCR beta cDNA was performed by 5'RACE template switching incorporating UMIs.

The source material was PBMCs from blood, sampled on the day of vaccination. Source of these receptors: a man aged 50 to 60 who received an inactivated influenza vaccine.

This clonotype was observed a few times. V and J are TRBV5-1 and TRBJ2-7, with TRBD1 matching 7 bases. Germline V gives CDR1 SGHRS, CDR2 YFSETQ. This CDR3 contains 14 residues. J was trimmed by 9 bases and V by 4 bases; bases with no gene match: 13. The CDR3 nucleotides are TGCGCCAGCAGCCCGTCGGGGACAGTCCTAGGGCAGTACTTC. It yields the protein CASSPSGTVLGQYF.

This clonotype was recorded many times. The J gene is TRBJ2-2, the V gene TRBV6-1; perhaps TRBD2 as D (5 bases). Germline-derived CDR1 and CDR2 are MNHNS and SASEGT. V was cut by 9 bases and J by 4 bases, with 18 bases left in between. The CDR3 runs to 15 residues. The CDR3 reads CASQIGLASTGELFF. The CDR3 bases are TGTGCCAGTCAAATCGGGCTAGCCAGCACCGGGGAGCTGTTTTTT.

This chain connects TRBV10-3 to TRBJ1-2, with D possibly matching TRBD1 (6 bases). Germline lookup yields CDR1 ENHRY and CDR2 SYGVKD. With 4 bases removed from V and 4 bases from J, the gap between germline ends came to 10 bases. The CDR3 runs 13 residues. The CDR3 DNA follows: TGTGCCATCAGTGGGCTACAGGGCTATGGCTACACCTTC. Translating it yields CAISGLQGYGYTF.

The rearrangement joins TRBV5-1 to TRBJ2-5; 12 bases are shared with TRBD2. The CDR3 contains 16 residues. Germline V gene lookup returns CDR1 SGHRS and CDR2 YFSETQ. The junction had 5 bases not matched to a gene; V was cut back by 4 bases and J by 1 base. The CDR3 protein is CASSPGTSGPQETQYF. The CDR3 nucleotides are TGCGCCAGCAGCCCGGGGACTAGCGGGCCCCAAGAGACCCAGTACTTC.

The V and J genes are TRBV20-1 and TRBJ1-2; D gene uncertain. Per germline, CDR1 DFQATT and CDR2 SNEGSKA (reference sequence). Trimming stripped 3 bases from V and 1 base from J, with 12 bases between. CDR3 size: 14 residues. CDR3 sequence: CSASPRTGNYGYTF. CDR3 DNA sequence: TGCAGTGCTAGCCCCAGAACGGGTAACTATGGCTACACCTTC.

In its sample, this clonotype was seen a few times. This chain uses TRBV20-1 with TRBJ2-7; perhaps TRBD1 as D (6 bases). In germline, CDR1 is DFQATT, CDR2 SNEGSKA (reference sequence). The CDR3 loop spans 15 amino acids. DNA for the CDR3: TGCAGCTCCGGGACAATTTACACCCGCTCCTACGAGCAGTACTTC. Amino acids: CSSGTIYTRSYEQYF.

This clonotype appeared a few times. The gene calls are TRBV20-1 and TRBJ2-3; D is possibly TRBD1 (7 bases). The germline gives CDR1 DFQATT, CDR2 SNEGSKA (reference sequence). The CDR3 extends over 16 amino acids. V was clipped by 1 base and J by 4 bases, with 18 bases between them. The CDR3 sequence is CSARALGTGEADTQYF. Here the CDR3 DNA reads TGCAGTGCTAGAGCCCTCGGAACAGGGGAGGCAGATACGCAGTATTTT.